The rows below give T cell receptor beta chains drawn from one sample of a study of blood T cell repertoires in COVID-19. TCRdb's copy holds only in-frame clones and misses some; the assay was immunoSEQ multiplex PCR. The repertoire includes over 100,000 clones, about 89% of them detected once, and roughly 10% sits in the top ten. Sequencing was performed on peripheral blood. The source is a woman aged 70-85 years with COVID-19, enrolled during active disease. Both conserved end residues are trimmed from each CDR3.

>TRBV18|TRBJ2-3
ASSLQTSGSGTDTQY
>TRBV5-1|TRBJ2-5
ASSLALADSQETQY
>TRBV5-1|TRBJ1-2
ASSLGGGAGYT
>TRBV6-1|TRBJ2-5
ASSEQGGETQY
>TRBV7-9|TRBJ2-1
ASSVGLAGGPHYNEQF
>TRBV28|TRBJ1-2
ASRQGFYGYT
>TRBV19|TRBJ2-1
ASSIVGWEQF
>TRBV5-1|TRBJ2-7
ASSSQGATEQY
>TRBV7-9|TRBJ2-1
ASSLAPAGNEQF
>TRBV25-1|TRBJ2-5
ASSRQGRETQY
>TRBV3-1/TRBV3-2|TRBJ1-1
ASTRTGAPGAVLITEAF
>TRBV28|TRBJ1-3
ASSPPPEGAGNTIY
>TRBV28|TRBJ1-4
ASSSTGTREKLF
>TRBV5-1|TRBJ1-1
ASSPLTGAGVVTEAF
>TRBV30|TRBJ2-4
AWSRGAKNIQY
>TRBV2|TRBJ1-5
ASSFRGTEANQPQH
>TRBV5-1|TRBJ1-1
ASSSEGGPDTEAF
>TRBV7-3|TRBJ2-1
ASSPAGGSSYNEQF
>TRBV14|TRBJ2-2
ASSPGTSGVWTGELF
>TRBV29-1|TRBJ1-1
SVAQGAPNTEAF
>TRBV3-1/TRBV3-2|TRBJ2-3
ASSQSFGGDTQY
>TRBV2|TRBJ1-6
ASSDPATDSPLH
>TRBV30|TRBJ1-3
AWRERGLGGNTIY
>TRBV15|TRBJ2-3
ATSNRLEPSTDTQY
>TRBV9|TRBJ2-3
ASSVEGDSSTDTQY